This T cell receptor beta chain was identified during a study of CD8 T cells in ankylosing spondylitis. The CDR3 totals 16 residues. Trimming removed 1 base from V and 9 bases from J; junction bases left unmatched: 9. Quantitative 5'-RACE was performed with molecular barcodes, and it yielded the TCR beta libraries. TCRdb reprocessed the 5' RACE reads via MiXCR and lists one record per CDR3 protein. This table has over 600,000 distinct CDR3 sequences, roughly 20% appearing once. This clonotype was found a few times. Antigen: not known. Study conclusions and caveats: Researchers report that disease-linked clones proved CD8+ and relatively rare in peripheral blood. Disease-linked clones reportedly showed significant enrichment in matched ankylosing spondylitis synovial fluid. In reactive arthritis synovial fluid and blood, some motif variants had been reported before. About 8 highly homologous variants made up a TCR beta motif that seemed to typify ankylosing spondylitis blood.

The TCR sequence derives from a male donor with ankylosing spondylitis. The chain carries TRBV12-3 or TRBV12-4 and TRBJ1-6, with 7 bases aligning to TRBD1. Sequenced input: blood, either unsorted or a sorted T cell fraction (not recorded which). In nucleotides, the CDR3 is TGTGCCAGCAGTTTAGGAAAGACAGGGAGGATTTCACCCCTCCACTTT. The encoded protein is CASSLGKTGRISPLHF.